This T cell receptor beta chain derives from a study of cytomegalovirus exposure and HLA in healthy donors. Study summary: A prior study identified roughly 110 million unique TCR beta sequences from 150 million to 200 million T cells.

It was with 60 Vbeta and 13 Jbeta primers that the PCR ran. The repertoire was sequenced with immunoSEQ multiplex PCR; TCRdb's copy has only in-frame clones and lacks some. In the table there are more than 75,000 clones, around 79% of which are singletons. CDR1 is MRHNA and CDR2 is SNTAGT in the germline V gene. The CDR3 runs to 14 residues. With V trimmed by 3 bases and J by 1 base, 0 bases remained unmatched. This clone was seen a handful of times. This chain links TRBV6-4 with TRBJ2-3; 8 bases are a match to TRBD2. The source is a middle-aged woman in good health and CMV-seropositive. Source material: PBMCs. In DNA, the CDR3 is TGTGCCAGCAGTGAGCGGGGGGGCACAGATACGCAGTATTTT. It translates to CASSERGGTDTQYF.